Listed below are T cell receptor beta chains from one sample, sequenced in a study of CD8+ T cells in alopecia areata. Produced via immunoSEQ multiplex PCR; TCRdb's table is partial and in-frame only. The profile shows 150,000 to 200,000 clones, roughly three fifths of them singletons. This specimen was CD4+ T cells sorted from blood, taken at week 4, from a patient treated with tofacitinib. The receptors were gathered from a human donor with alopecia areata. Both conserved end residues are part of each CDR3. A D gene is named only where the DNA matches it firmly. The listing skips clone size in some rows; elsewhere it reads once, few, many or a size class.

TRBJ2-5,-,-,TRBV2,TGTGCCAGCAGTGCCAACAGGGCTTCGGAGACCCAGTACTTC,CASSANRASETQYF
TRBJ1-2,-,TRBD1,TRBV2,TGTGCCAGCGCTCGGGCGAGGGACAGGGAGAACTATGGCTACACCTTC,CASARARDRENYGYTF
TRBJ1-2,-,TRBD1,TRBV12-5,TGTGCTAGTGGGCTACAGGGGGGGAACTATGGCTACACCTTC,CASGLQGGNYGYTF
TRBJ1-2,-,-,TRBV18,TGTGCCAGCTCACCACCGGTTAGGATGGATGGCTACACCTTC,CASSPPVRMDGYTF
TRBJ2-2,-,TRBD2,TRBV18,TGTGCCAGCTCACCGGTCGCGGGGGGCTCAACCGGGGAGCTGTTTTTT,CASSPVAGGSTGELFF
TRBJ2-3,-,-,TRBV4-1,TGCGCCAGCAGCCAAGAAGGGAGCGTAGGGGCAGATACGCAGTATTTT,CASSQEGSVGADTQYF
TRBJ2-1,few,-,TRBV2,TGTGCCAGCAACGTCTACAATGAGCAGTTCTTC,CASNVYNEQFF
TRBJ1-6,few,-,TRBV18,TGTGCCAGCTCACCACCGGGTCCCGGTAATTCACCCCTCCACTTT,CASSPPGPGNSPLHF
TRBJ2-1,-,-,TRBV29-1,TGCAGCGTTGGTCACAGTTACAATGAGCAGTTCTTC,CSVGHSYNEQFF
TRBJ1-2,-,-,TRBV28,TGTGCCAGCTTGCGACAGACTAACTATGGCTACACCTTC,CASLRQTNYGYTF
TRBJ1-2,-,-,TRBV19,TGTGCCAGTGGTTCTCCAGGGGATGGGGCATATGGCTACACCTTC,CASGSPGDGAYGYTF
TRBJ1-2,few,TRBD1,TRBV28,TGTGCCAGCAGCCCGTCGGGACAGGGCGCAGGAGGCTACACCTTC,CASSPSGQGAGGYTF
TRBJ2-2,-,TRBD2,TRBV25-1,TGTGCCAGCAGTCTCTTAGCGGGGGGGCCCGGCGGGGAGCTGTTTTTT,CASSLLAGGPGGELFF
TRBJ2-3,few,-,TRBV28,TGTGCCAGCAGTTTGGTGGCCCAAGGAGATACGCAGTATTTT,CASSLVAQGDTQYF
TRBJ1-6,-,TRBD1,TRBV5-1,TGCGCCAGCAGCCGTGGAACAGGGGACACATCACCCCTCCACTTT,CASSRGTGDTSPLHF
TRBJ2-5,-,-,TRBV30,TGTGCCTGGAGTGTAACCTGGGAGACCCAGTACTTC,CAWSVTWETQYF
TRBJ1-6,-,-,TRBV4-2,TGTGCCAGCAGCCAAGCACGGAACCCGAATTCACCCCTCCACTTT,CASSQARNPNSPLHF
TRBJ2-1,-,-,TRBV20-1,TGCAGTGCTGGATACAATGAGCAGTTCTTC,CSAGYNEQFF
TRBJ1-1,-,TRBD1,TRBV9,TGTGCCAGCAGCGTAGTGGGGACAGGGAACACTGAAGCTTTCTTT,CASSVVGTGNTEAFF
TRBJ2-2,-,TRBD2,TRBV7-2,TGTGCCAGCAGCTTAGGACGGGGGGTCACCGGGGAGCTGTTTTTT,CASSLGRGVTGELFF
TRBJ2-5,-,-,TRBV4-1,TGCGCCAGCAGCTATCCTGGGGCCAGGAAAGAGACCCAGTACTTC,CASSYPGARKETQYF
TRBJ1-2,-,-,TRBV30,TGTGCCTGGAAGCGGGGACGTTCGAGAGGCTACACCTTC,CAWKRGRSRGYTF
TRBJ1-2,-,TRBD1,TRBV2,TGTGCCAGCAGTGAAGACAGGGGTTCTGGCTACACCTTC,CASSEDRGSGYTF
TRBJ2-3,few,-,TRBV29-1,TGCAGCGTAGACCATAGGGCAGATACGCAGTATTTT,CSVDHRADTQYF
TRBJ2-1,once,-,TRBV5-6,TGTGCCAGCAGCCCTAGATCACTGAGCTCCTACAATGAGCAGTTCTTC,CASSPRSLSSYNEQFF
TRBJ2-2,-,TRBD2,TRBV30,TGTGCCTGGAAGGCCCAGCGGGGGGGCGCCGGGGAGCTGTTTTTT,CAWKAQRGGAGELFF
TRBJ1-5,-,-,TRBV2,TGTGCCAGCGGGGGCAGGGTCAATCAGCCCCAGCATTTT,CASGGRVNQPQHF
TRBJ1-2,few,-,TRBV30,TGTGCCTGGAGCACAGGGCCCTATGGCTACACCTTC,CAWSTGPYGYTF
TRBJ2-3,-,-,TRBV14,TGTGCCAGCAGCCAACCGTCCCTTAGCACAGATACGCAGTATTTT,CASSQPSLSTDTQYF
TRBJ2-3,-,-,TRBV7-3,TGTGCCAGCTCGAAAGGTTTAGACACAGATACGCAGTATTTT,CASSKGLDTDTQYF
TRBJ2-1,-,TRBD2,TRBV29-1,TGCAGCGTTGCACTAGCGGGGGACAATGAGCAGTTCTTC,CSVALAGDNEQFF
TRBJ2-1,-,TRBD2,TRBV27,TGTGCCAGCGGGCGGGGGGGCATAAGGGCAAATGAGCAGTTCTTC,CASGRGGIRANEQFF
TRBJ1-6,-,TRBD1,TRBV29-1,TGCAGCGTTGGGACAGGGAAGAATTCACCCCTCCACTTT,CSVGTGKNSPLHF
TRBJ2-1,-,TRBD1,TRBV29-1,TGCAGCGTCTTGGGAGGGACAGGGTATGATGAGCAGTTCTTC,CSVLGGTGYDEQFF
TRBJ2-6,few,-,TRBV4-1,TGCGCCAGCAGCCAAGTTTGGAAGCTATTCATATCTGGGGCCAACGTCCTGACTTTC,CASSQVWKLFISGANVLTF
TRBJ1-5,-,-,TRBV30,TGTGCCTGGAGCTTGACTGGGACGGGACCCCAGCATTTT,CAWSLTGTGPQHF
TRBJ2-7,few,-,TRBV7-6,TGTGCCAGCAGCTTAGATGGGGGGTTGTACGAGCAGTACTTC,CASSLDGGLYEQYF
TRBJ2-7,-,-,TRBV29-1,TGCAGCGTTGTCAACGAGCGCAGCTCCTACGAGCAGTACTTC,CSVVNERSSYEQYF
TRBJ2-2,few,-,TRBV11-2,TGTGCCAGCAGCCCCCAGAGGACTGGGCGGGAGCTGTTTTTT,CASSPQRTGRELFF
TRBJ2-5,few,-,TRBV7-2,TGTGCCAGCATCCGACAGAGACACGGAGAGACCCAGTACTTC,CASIRQRHGETQYF
TRBJ2-7,-,-,TRBV4-2,TGTGCCAGCAGCCAACTGGACTCCTACGAGCAGTACTTC,CASSQLDSYEQYF
TRBJ1-2,once,-,TRBV4-1,TGCGCCAGCAGCCAACTTTTCGTAAGTGGGGCCCTCAATGGCTACACCTTC,CASSQLFVSGALNGYTF
TRBJ2-3,-,TRBD2,TRBV30,TGTGCCTGGAGTGAGCGGGGGAGGACAGATACGCAGTATTTT,CAWSERGRTDTQYF
TRBJ2-5,-,TRBD2,TRBV2,TGTGCCAGCAGTGCGGGACTAGCGGGGGGGCACGAGACCCAGTACTTC,CASSAGLAGGHETQYF
TRBJ2-5,once,-,TRBV6-6,TGTGCCAGCAGTTACCGGGGAGGAGAGACCCAGTACTTC,CASSYRGGETQYF
TRBJ1-2,few,TRBD1,TRBV25-1,TGTGCCAGCAGTTCGGGACAGATATCGCCCGTCTATGGCTACACCTTC,CASSSGQISPVYGYTF
TRBJ2-7,once,-,TRBV7-9,TGTGCCAGCAGCGACACCGGACAGCCTTCCTACGAGCAGTACTTC,CASSDTGQPSYEQYF
TRBJ2-7,-,TRBD1,TRBV4-1,TGCGCCAGCAGCCACCAGGACAGGGGGCTTTCCTACGAGCAGTACTTC,CASSHQDRGLSYEQYF
TRBJ1-5,few,-,TRBV7-9,TGTGCCAGCAGCTTGGATATTCAGCCCCAGCATTTT,CASSLDIQPQHF
TRBJ2-7,-,-,TRBV30,TGTGCCTGGAGCCTCCAGGGCTACGAGCAGTACTTC,CAWSLQGYEQYF